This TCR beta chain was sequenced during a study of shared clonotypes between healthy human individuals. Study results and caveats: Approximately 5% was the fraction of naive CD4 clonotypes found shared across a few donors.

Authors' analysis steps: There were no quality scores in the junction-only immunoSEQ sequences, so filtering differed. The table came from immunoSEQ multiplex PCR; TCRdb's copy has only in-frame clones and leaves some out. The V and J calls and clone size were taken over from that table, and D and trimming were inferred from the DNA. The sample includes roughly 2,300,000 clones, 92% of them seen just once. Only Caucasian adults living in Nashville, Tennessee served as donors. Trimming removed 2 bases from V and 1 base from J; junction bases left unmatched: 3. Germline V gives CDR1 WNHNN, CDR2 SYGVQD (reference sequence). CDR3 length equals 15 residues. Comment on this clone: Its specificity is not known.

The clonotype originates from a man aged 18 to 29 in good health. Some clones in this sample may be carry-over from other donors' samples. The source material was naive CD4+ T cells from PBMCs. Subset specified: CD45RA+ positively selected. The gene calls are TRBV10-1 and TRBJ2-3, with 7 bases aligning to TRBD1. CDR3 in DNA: TGCGCCAGCAGTGAGAAGGGGGCCGGCACAGATACGCAGTATTTT. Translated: CASSEKGAGTDTQYF.